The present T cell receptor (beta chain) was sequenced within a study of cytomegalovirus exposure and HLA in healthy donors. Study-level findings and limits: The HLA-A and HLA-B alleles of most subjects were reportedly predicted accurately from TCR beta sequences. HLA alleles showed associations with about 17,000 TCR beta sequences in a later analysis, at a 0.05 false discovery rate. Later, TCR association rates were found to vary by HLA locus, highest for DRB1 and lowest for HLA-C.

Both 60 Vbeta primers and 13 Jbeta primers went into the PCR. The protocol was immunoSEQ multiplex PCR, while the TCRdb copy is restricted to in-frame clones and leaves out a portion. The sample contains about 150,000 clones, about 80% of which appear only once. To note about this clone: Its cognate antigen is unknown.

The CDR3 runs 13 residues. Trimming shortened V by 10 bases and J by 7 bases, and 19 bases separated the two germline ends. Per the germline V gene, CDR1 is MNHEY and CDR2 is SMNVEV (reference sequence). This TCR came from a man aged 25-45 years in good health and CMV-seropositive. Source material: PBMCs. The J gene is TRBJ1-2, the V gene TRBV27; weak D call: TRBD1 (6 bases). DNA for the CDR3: TGTGCCACTCCGTCGGACAGTCCTCCTGGCTACACCTTC. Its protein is CATPSDSPPGYTF.